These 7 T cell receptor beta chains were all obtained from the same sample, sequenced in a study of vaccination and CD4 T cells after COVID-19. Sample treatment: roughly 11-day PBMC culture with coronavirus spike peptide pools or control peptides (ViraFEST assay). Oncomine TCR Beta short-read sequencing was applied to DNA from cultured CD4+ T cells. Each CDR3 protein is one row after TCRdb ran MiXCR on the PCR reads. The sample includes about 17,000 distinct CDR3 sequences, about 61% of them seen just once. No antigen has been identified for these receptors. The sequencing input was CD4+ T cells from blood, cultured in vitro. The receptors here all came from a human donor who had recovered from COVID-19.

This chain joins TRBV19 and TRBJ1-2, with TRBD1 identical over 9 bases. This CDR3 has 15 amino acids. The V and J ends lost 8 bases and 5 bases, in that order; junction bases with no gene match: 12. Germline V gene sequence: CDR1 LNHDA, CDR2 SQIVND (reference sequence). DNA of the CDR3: TGTGCCAGTCAATCGGGGACAGGGACGTATTATGGCTACACCTTC. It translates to CASQSGTGTYYGYTF.

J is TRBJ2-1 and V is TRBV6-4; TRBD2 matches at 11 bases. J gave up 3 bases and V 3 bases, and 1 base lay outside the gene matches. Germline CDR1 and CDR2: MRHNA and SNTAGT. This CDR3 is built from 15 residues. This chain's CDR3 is CASSETSGDYNEQFF. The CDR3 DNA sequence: TGTGCCAGCAGTGAGACTAGCGGGGACTACAATGAGCAGTTCTTC.

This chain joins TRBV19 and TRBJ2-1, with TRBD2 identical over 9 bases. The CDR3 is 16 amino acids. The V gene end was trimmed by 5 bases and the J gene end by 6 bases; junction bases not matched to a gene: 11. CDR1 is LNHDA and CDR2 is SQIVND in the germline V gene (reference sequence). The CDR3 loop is CASSEGAGGPVNEQFF. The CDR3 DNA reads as TGTGCCAGTAGTGAGGGGGCGGGAGGGCCGGTCAATGAGCAGTTCTTC.

CDR3 coding DNA: TGTGCCAGCACCCCCGAGCCGCGGGGGGGCCGAGGTACGCAGTATTTT. It yields the protein CASTPEPRGGRGTQYF. This chain links TRBV7-2 with TRBJ2-3; 9 bases agree with TRBD2. Germline values: CDR1 SGHTA, CDR2 FQGNSA. Germline trimming cut 7 bases from V and 8 bases from J; bases unmatched to any gene: 16. This CDR3 has 16 amino acids. Full variable domain (missing parts from reference TRBV7-2 and TRBJ2-3): GAGVSQSPSNKVTEKGKDVELRCDPISGHTALYWYRQSLGQGLEFLIYFQGNSAPDKSGLPSDRFSAERTGGSVSTLTIQRTQQEDSAVYLCASTPEPRGGRGTQYFGPGTRLTVL.

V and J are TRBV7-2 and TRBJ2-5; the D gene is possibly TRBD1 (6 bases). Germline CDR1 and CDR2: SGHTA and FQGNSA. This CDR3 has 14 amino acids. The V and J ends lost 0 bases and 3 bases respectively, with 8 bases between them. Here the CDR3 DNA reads TGTGCCAGCAGCTTAGCGTACAGGGAAGAGACCCAGTACTTC. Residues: CASSLAYREETQYF.

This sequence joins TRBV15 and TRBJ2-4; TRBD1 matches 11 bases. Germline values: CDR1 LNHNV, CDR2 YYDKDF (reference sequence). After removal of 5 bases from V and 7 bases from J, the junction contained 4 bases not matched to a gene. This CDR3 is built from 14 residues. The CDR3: CATSGQGAVNIQYF. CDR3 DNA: TGTGCCACCAGCGGACAGGGGGCGGTGAACATTCAGTACTTC.

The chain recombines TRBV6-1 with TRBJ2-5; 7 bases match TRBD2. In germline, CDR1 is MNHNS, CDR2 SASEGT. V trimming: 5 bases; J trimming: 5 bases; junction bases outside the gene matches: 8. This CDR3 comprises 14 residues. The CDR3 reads CASSRLAGGETQYF. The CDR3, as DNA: TGTGCCAGCAGTCGATTAGCGGGTGGGGAGACCCAGTACTTC.